This passage covers 15 T cell receptor beta chains from one sample sequenced in a study of shared clonotypes between healthy human individuals. Naive CD8 cells comprised CD45RO-negative, CCR7-positively selected cells, excluding terminally differentiated effector memory CD45RA+ cells. Repertoires were generated with immunoSEQ multiplex PCR, while TCRdb's copy carries only in-frame clones and drops some. The sample yields more than 2 million clones, 93% seen once. Sequenced material: naive CD8+ T cells from PBMCs. These receptors came from a man aged 18 to 30 in good health. Some clones in this sample may be carry-over from other donors' samples.

This rearrangement joins TRBV4-1 to TRBJ2-3; D call uncertain. The germline V and J ends were trimmed by 0 bases and 0 bases, with 7 bases remaining between them. CDR1 is MGHRA, CDR2 YSYEKL, per germline. This CDR3 has 15 residues. This CDR3 is CASSQDWRSTDTQYF. The CDR3 DNA is TGCGCCAGCAGCCAAGATTGGAGAAGCACAGATACGCAGTATTTT.

The CDR3 coding sequence is TGTGCCAGCAGTTTACGGCGGATAGAGTCCTACGAGCAGTACTTC. It encodes CASSLRRIESYEQYF. V usage is TRBV27 and J usage is TRBJ2-7; no firm D call. CDR1 and CDR2 (germline): MNHEY, SMNVEV (reference sequence). The CDR3 is 15 residues long. The V end lost 2 bases, the J end lost 1 base, and 12 bases lay between the germline ends.

The chain employs TRBV25-1 and TRBJ1-1; D unresolved. This CDR3 has 13 residues. V was shortened by 6 bases and J by 1 base, with 9 bases between the two germline ends. In germline, CDR1 is MGHDK, CDR2 SYGVNS. The CDR3 here is CASRLAGNTEAFF. DNA for the CDR3: TGTGCCAGCAGACTCGCGGGGAACACTGAAGCTTTCTTT.

V usage is TRBV9 and J usage is TRBJ2-1, with 9 nucleotides matching TRBD1. Germline V gene data show CDR1 as SGDLS and CDR2 as YYNGEE. The CDR3 totals 14 residues. V lost 4 bases and J lost 7; bases outside the gene matches: 6. CDR3 sequence: CASSSRTGVNEQFF. For the CDR3, the DNA is TGTGCCAGCAGCTCCAGGACAGGGGTGAATGAGCAGTTCTTC.

This clone was picked up a small number of times. The chain uses TRBV29-1 and TRBJ1-4, with 9 positions matching TRBD1. Germline-derived CDR1 and CDR2 are SQVTM and ANQGSEA. J was trimmed by 5 bases and V by 6 bases; bases with no gene match: 4. The CDR3 contains 13 residues. The CDR3 region is CSVTGTGNEKLFF. CDR3 coding DNA: TGCAGCGTCACCGGGACAGGGAATGAAAAACTGTTTTTT.

The chain is built from TRBV5-1 and TRBJ2-1; a weak D match, TRBD2 (6 bases). Trimming cost V 3 bases and J 8 bases, with 24 bases left between them. Germline assignment: CDR1 SGHRS and CDR2 YFSETQ. The length of the CDR3 is 17 residues. The CDR3 loop reads CASSWTFSGDTMDEQFF. As DNA, the CDR3 is TGCGCCAGCAGCTGGACCTTTAGCGGCGACACTATGGATGAGCAGTTCTTC.

The chain links TRBV27 to TRBJ2-5; D unresolved. Germline CDR1 MNHEY, CDR2 SMNVEV (reference sequence). The V end was cut by 6 bases, the J end by 1 base, with 9 bases between. CDR3 length: 13 residues. CDR3 loop: CASRGTRQETQYF. In nucleotides, the CDR3 is TGTGCCAGCAGAGGCACACGCCAAGAGACCCAGTACTTC.

The chain carries TRBV28 and TRBJ2-7, with 8 bases that match TRBD2. V lost 5 bases to trimming and J lost 1 base; unmatched junction nucleotides: 10. CDR1 and CDR2 (germline): MDHEN, SYDVKM. The CDR3 has 16 amino acids. In nucleotides, the CDR3 is TGTGCCAGCAGTCCCGGGACTAGACGCTCTTCCTACGAGCAGTACTTC. This gives the protein CASSPGTRRSSYEQYF.

V gene TRBV28 combines with J gene TRBJ2-1; tentatively, D is TRBD1 or TRBD2 (5 bases each). The V and J ends lost 3 bases and 0 bases respectively, with 9 bases between them. CDR1 and CDR2 (germline): MDHEN, SYDVKM. This CDR3 has 15 amino acids. CDR3 DNA: TGTGCCAGCAGTTTTCAGGGACGCTCCTACAATGAGCAGTTCTTC. Amino acid sequence: CASSFQGRSYNEQFF.

The genes are TRBV27 and TRBJ2-7; D gene unclear. Germline V gene data show CDR1 as MNHEY and CDR2 as SMNVEV (reference sequence). Trimming stripped 4 bases from V and 4 bases from J, with 17 bases between. This CDR3 comprises 15 residues. Here the CDR3 reads CASSSAEWPLYEQYF. The DNA of the CDR3 is TGTGCCAGCAGTTCCGCTGAGTGGCCTCTGTACGAGCAGTACTTC.

The chain couples TRBV28 to TRBJ2-7, with D possibly TRBD2 on 7 matching bases. Germline values: CDR1 MDHEN, CDR2 SYDVKM. Between the trimmed V and J ends, which lost 5 bases and 4 bases, there was a span of 15 bases. This CDR3 comprises 14 residues. DNA for the CDR3: TGTGCCAGCAGTCCCCCGGGGGGCGAGTACGAGCAGTACTTC. It specifies CASSPPGGEYEQYF.

The V gene is TRBV28, the J gene TRBJ2-4; tentative D call: TRBD1 (6 bases). The CDR3 is 16 amino acids. The V end lost 0 bases, the J end lost 0 bases, and 9 bases lay between the germline ends. Germline CDR1 reads MDHEN; CDR2 reads SYDVKM. The CDR3 bases are TGTGCCAGCAGTTTATGGGACAGACTAGCCAAAAACATTCAGTACTTC. This encodes CASSLWDRLAKNIQYF.

The V and J genes are TRBV9 and TRBJ2-3; weak D call: TRBD2 (6 bases). CDR3 size: 17 residues. In germline, CDR1 is SGDLS, CDR2 YYNGEE. Trimming removed 3 bases at V and 1 base at J, with 18 bases between. CDR3 sequence reads: CASSAQGRTTGTDTQYF. The CDR3 DNA is TGTGCCAGCAGCGCGCAAGGGAGGACCACGGGCACAGATACGCAGTATTTT.

This clone showed up just once. V is TRBV6-1 and J is TRBJ2-1, with 7 nucleotides matching TRBD1. CDR3 length: 15 residues. With 3 bases clipped from V and 4 bases from J, the junction kept 6 bases outside the gene matches. Germline CDR1 MNHNS, CDR2 SASEGT. The CDR3 reads CASSDYRGRYNEQFF. CDR3 in DNA: TGTGCCAGCAGTGACTACAGGGGTAGATACAATGAGCAGTTCTTC.

The chain has TRBV11-2 and TRBJ2-7, with a weak D call TRBD1 (5 bases). This CDR3 has 17 residues. CDR1 is SGHAT, CDR2 FQNNGV, per germline. The V end lost 2 bases, the J end lost 4 bases, and 21 bases lay between the germline ends. CDR3: CASSLNGVMAGPYEQYF. Here the CDR3 DNA reads TGTGCCAGCAGCTTAAATGGTGTTATGGCAGGGCCTTACGAGCAGTACTTC.